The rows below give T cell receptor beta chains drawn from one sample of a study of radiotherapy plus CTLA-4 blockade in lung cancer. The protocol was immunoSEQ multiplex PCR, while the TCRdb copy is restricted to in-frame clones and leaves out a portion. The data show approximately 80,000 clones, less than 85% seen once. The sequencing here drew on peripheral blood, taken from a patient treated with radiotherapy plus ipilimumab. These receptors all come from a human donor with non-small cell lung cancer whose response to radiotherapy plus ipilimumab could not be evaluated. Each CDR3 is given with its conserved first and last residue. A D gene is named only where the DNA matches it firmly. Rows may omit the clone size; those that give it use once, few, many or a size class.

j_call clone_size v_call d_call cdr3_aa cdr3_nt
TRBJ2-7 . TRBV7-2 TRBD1 CASSLSGTGAYEQYF TGTGCCAGCAGCCTATCCGGGACAGGGGCCTACGAGCAGTACTTC
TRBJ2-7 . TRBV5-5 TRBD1 CASSQGVSYEQYF TGTGCCAGCAGCCAGGGGGTCTCCTACGAGCAGTACTTC
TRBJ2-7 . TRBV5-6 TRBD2 CASSGTSDYEQYF TGTGCCAGCAGTGGGACTAGCGACTACGAGCAGTACTTC
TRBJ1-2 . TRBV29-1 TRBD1 CSVDGTGGGGYTF TGCAGCGTTGATGGGACAGGGGGCGGTGGCTACACCTTC
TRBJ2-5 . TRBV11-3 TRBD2 CASSSSSGGETQYF TGTGCCAGCAGCTCCTCGTCCGGGGGGGAGACCCAGTACTTC
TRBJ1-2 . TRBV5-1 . CASSERGGGDYGYTF TGCGCCAGCAGCGAACGAGGTGGGGGCGACTATGGCTACACCTTC
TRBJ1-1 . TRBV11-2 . CASSLLRVGTEAFF TGTGCCAGCAGCCTTCTGAGGGTCGGCACTGAAGCTTTCTTT
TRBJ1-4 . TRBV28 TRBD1 CASSSWTGTAGEKLFF TGTGCCAGCAGTTCCTGGACCGGGACAGCAGGTGAAAAACTGTTTTTT
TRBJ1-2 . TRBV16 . CASSPGTSYGYTF TGTGCCAGCAGCCCGGGGACAAGCTATGGCTACACCTTC
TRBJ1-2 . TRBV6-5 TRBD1 CASSYQTLTGLNGYTF TGTGCCAGCAGTTACCAGACTCTGACAGGGTTAAATGGCTACACCTTC
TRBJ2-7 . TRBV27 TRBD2 CASGPGTSGIYEQYF TGTGCCAGCGGGCCAGGGACTAGCGGCATCTACGAGCAGTACTTC
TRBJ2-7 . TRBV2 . CASSEGRGGRSYEQYF TGTGCCAGCAGTGAAGGACGGGGAGGTAGGTCCTACGAGCAGTACTTC
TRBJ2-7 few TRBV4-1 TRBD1 CASSQGTGGPDYF TGCGCCAGCAGCCAAGGGACAGGGGGCCCAGATTACTTC
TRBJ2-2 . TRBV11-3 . CASTRTGELFF TGTGCCAGCACACGGACCGGGGAGCTGTTTTTT
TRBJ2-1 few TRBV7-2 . CASSSQGNSDEQFF TGTGCCAGCAGCTCACAGGGAAATAGCGATGAGCAGTTCTTC
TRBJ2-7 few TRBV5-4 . CASSLELFEEQYF TGTGCCAGCAGCTTGGAACTATTTGAGGAGCAGTACTTC